Below, 18 T cell receptor beta chains from the same sample are listed, as sequenced in a study of T cell responses to AZD1222 COVID-19 vaccine. The table came from immunoSEQ multiplex PCR; TCRdb's copy has only in-frame clones and leaves some out. The table records some 110,000 clones, around nine tenths of them present only once. This material consisted of peripheral blood, taken 28 days after the second dose of the MenACWY control vaccine. The source of these receptors is an adult who received the MenACWY meningococcal vaccine as a control.

The chain uses TRBV11-3 and TRBJ2-5; D possibly corresponds to TRBD2 (6 bases). The V end lost 5 bases, the J end lost 2 bases, and 9 bases lay between the germline ends. Germline CDR1 and CDR2: SGHNT and YENEEA. CDR3 length equals 13 residues. This CDR3 is CASSRGSQETQYF. In DNA, the CDR3 is TGTGCCAGCAGCCGGGGGTCTCAAGAGACCCAGTACTTC.

This chain uses TRBV18 with TRBJ1-6; D may be TRBD1 (5 bases). CDR1 and CDR2 from the germline V gene are KGHSH and LQKENI. Trimming pared 2 bases from V and 6 bases from J, leaving 14 bases between. This CDR3 spans 16 amino acids. Here the CDR3 reads CASSPGQGSSNSPLHF. For the CDR3, the DNA is TGTGCCAGCTCACCAGGGCAGGGCTCGAGTAATTCACCCCTCCACTTT.

V gene TRBV5-1 combines with J gene TRBJ1-2, with 9 nucleotides matching TRBD1. The CDR3 is 17 residues long. V was pared by 0 bases and J by 3 bases, with 9 bases of the junction left unmatched. The germline gives CDR1 SGHRS, CDR2 YFSETQ. CDR3 in amino acids: CASSLGMGQGFDYGYTF. In DNA, the CDR3 is TGCGCCAGCAGCTTGGGAATGGGACAGGGTTTTGACTATGGCTACACCTTC.

V usage is TRBV28 and J usage is TRBJ1-2; no reliable D call. Trimming pared 7 bases from V and 2 bases from J, leaving 11 bases between. Germline CDR1 is MDHEN and CDR2 is SYDVKM. The CDR3 has 13 amino acids. DNA of the CDR3: TGTGCCAGCACGAGACCGGGGAACTATGGCTACACCTTC. Translating gives CASTRPGNYGYTF.

CDR3 nucleotides: TGTGCCAGCAGAACTCTGCAGGGCAGGGTGTACTTC. Translated: CASRTLQGRVYF. V and J are TRBV28 and TRBJ2-7, with D possibly matching TRBD1 (5 bases). Germline V gene sequence: CDR1 MDHEN, CDR2 SYDVKM. V was trimmed by 6 bases and J by 12 bases, leaving 18 bases between them. The CDR3 is 12 residues long.

The chain combines TRBV20-1 with TRBJ1-1, with a possible D match to TRBD1 (5 bases). The germline gives CDR1 DFQATT, CDR2 SNEGSKA (reference sequence). CDR3 size: 9 residues. The CDR3 region has the DNA TGCGCAAGGGGTGGTGAAGCTTTCTTT. It encodes CARGGEAFF.

Concerning this clone: The same CDR3 also results from other DNA sequences found in this sample. V is TRBV7-2 and J is TRBJ1-5, with 9 bases identical to TRBD1. Looked up from germline, CDR1 is SGHTA and CDR2 is FQGNSA. Trimming at V came to 1 base and at J to 4 bases, leaving 5 bases not matched to a gene. The CDR3 runs to 16 residues. The CDR3 nucleotides read TGTGCCAGCAGCTTAGAGGGACAGGGTTTTAATCAGCCCCAGCATTTT. Encoded protein: CASSLEGQGFNQPQHF.

This chain uses TRBV5-1 with TRBJ2-1; TRBD2 matches at 7 bases. Trimming took 4 bases from V and 4 from J; bases not matched to a gene: 8. The CDR3 is 15 amino acids. Germline CDR1 is SGHRS and CDR2 is YFSETQ. The CDR3 nucleotides read TGCGCCAGCAGCCCGGGGGGACTACCTTACAATGAGCAGTTCTTC. Translation: CASSPGGLPYNEQFF. Full variable domain (missing parts from reference TRBV5-1 and TRBJ2-1): KAGVTQTPRYLIKTRGQQVTLSCSPISGHRSVSWYQQTPGQGLQFLFEYFSETQRNKGNFPGRFSGRQFSNSRSEMNVSTLELGDSALYLCASSPGGLPYNEQFFGPGTRLTVL.

The V and J genes are TRBV7-2 and TRBJ2-3, with TRBD1 as a possible D gene (7 bases). The germline CDR1 and CDR2 sequences are SGHTA and FQGNSA. The length of the CDR3 is 14 residues. The V end lost 5 bases, the J end lost 4 bases, and 13 bases lay between the germline ends. In DNA form, the CDR3 reads TGTGCCAGCAGCCCAGGGGGGATCGCAGATACGCAGTATTTT. Protein product: CASSPGGIADTQYF.

This clone showed up just a few times. The chain links TRBV30 to TRBJ1-1; D is uncertain. Germline-derived CDR1 and CDR2 are GTSNPN and SVGIG (reference sequence). The V end lost 4 bases, the J end lost 0 bases, and 12 bases lay between the germline ends. CDR3 length: 14 amino acids. The CDR3, as DNA: TGTGCCTGGATGAGTTGGGGAATGAACACTGAAGCTTTCTTT. Encoded protein: CAWMSWGMNTEAFF.

The CDR3: CASSDRTWVLAGYTF. As DNA, the CDR3 is TGTGCCAGCAGTGACAGGACTTGGGTGTTGGCCGGCTACACCTTC. The genes are TRBV6-1 and TRBJ1-2; D ambiguous. The V end was cut by 3 bases, the J end by 8 bases, with 19 bases between. The length of the CDR3 is 15 residues. Germline V gives CDR1 MNHNS, CDR2 SASEGT.

The chain is built from TRBV15 and TRBJ2-2; D is possibly TRBD1 (6 bases). The V gene's germline CDR1 is LNHNV and CDR2 YYDKDF (reference sequence). The germline V and J ends were trimmed by 0 bases and 8 bases, with 10 bases remaining between them. This CDR3 comprises 14 residues. The CDR3 DNA is TGTGCCACCAGCAGAGATGTGGGGACAGGGGAGCTGTTTTTT. Its translation is CATSRDVGTGELFF.

This chain joins TRBV19 and TRBJ2-2; D uncertain. The CDR3 extends over 11 amino acids. The V end lost 5 bases, the J end lost 4 bases, and 2 bases lay between the germline ends. CDR1 is LNHDA, CDR2 SQIVND, per germline (reference sequence). CDR3 sequence reads: CASSVTGELFF. CDR3 in DNA: TGTGCCAGTAGTGTCACCGGGGAGCTGTTTTTT.

This chain uses TRBV9 with TRBJ2-3; D is undetermined. Germline CDR1 SGDLS, CDR2 YYNGEE. The V and J ends lost 0 bases and 1 base respectively, with 12 bases between them. The length of the CDR3 is 16 residues. CDR3 sequence (DNA): TGTGCCAGCAGCGTAGGCGCAGATACACGCACAGATACGCAGTATTTT. It translates to CASSVGADTRTDTQYF.

This chain uses TRBV20-1 with TRBJ1-1; 7 nucleotides line up with TRBD1. This CDR3 is built from 15 residues. Germline V lookup: CDR1 DFQATT, CDR2 SNEGSKA (reference sequence). V lost 3 bases to trimming and J lost 0 bases; unmatched junction nucleotides: 7. CDR3 bases: TGCAGTGCTAGTAACAGGGGAACAATGAACACTGAAGCTTTCTTT. Residues: CSASNRGTMNTEAFF.

The CDR3 DNA reads as TGTGCCATCAGTGAAGTGGACAGGGTCGAGAACACTGAAGCTTTCTTT. The encoded protein is CAISEVDRVENTEAFF. This chain links TRBV10-3 with TRBJ1-1; 8 bases agree with TRBD1. Germline V gene sequence: CDR1 ENHRY, CDR2 SYGVKD. After removal of 3 bases from V and 1 base from J, the junction contained 7 bases not matched to a gene. This CDR3 has 16 amino acids.

The rearrangement links TRBV15 to TRBJ2-1; 9 positions agree with TRBD1. CDR3 length: 15 residues. Losses at the gene ends were 5 bases for V and 1 base for J; bases not matched to a gene: 3. Per germline, CDR1 LNHNV and CDR2 YYDKDF (reference sequence). The CDR3 reads CATSADRGSYNEQFF. The CDR3 DNA sequence: TGTGCCACCAGCGCCGACAGGGGGTCCTACAATGAGCAGTTCTTC. Based on the CDR3 plus reference TRBV15 and TRBJ2-1, the full variable domain is DAMVIQNPRYQVTQFGKPVTLSCSQTLNHNVMYWYQQKSSQAPKLLFHYYDKDFNNEADTPDNFQSRRPNTSFCFLDIRSPGLGDTAMYLCATSADRGSYNEQFFGPGTRLTVL.

This clone turned up a few times. The chain uses TRBV19 and TRBJ2-7, with 8 bases that match TRBD1. The CDR3 is 15 amino acids. V lost 3 bases to trimming and J lost 2 bases; unmatched junction nucleotides: 6. Germline V gene data show CDR1 as LNHDA and CDR2 as SQIVND (reference sequence). The CDR3 DNA reads TGTGCCAGTAGTATTTCCGGGACAGGACCCTACGAGCAGTACTTC. It encodes CASSISGTGPYEQYF.